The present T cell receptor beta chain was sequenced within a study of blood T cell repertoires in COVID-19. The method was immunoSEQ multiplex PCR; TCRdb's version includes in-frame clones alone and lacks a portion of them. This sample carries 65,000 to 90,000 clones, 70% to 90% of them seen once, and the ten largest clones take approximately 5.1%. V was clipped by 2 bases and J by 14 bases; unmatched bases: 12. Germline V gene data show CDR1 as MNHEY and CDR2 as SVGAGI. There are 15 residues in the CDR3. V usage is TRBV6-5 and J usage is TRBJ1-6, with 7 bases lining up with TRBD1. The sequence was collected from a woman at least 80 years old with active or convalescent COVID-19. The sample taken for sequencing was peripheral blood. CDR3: CASSYGQATSGTLHF. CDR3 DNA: TGTGCCAGCAGTTACGGACAGGCCACTTCGGGTACCCTCCACTTT.